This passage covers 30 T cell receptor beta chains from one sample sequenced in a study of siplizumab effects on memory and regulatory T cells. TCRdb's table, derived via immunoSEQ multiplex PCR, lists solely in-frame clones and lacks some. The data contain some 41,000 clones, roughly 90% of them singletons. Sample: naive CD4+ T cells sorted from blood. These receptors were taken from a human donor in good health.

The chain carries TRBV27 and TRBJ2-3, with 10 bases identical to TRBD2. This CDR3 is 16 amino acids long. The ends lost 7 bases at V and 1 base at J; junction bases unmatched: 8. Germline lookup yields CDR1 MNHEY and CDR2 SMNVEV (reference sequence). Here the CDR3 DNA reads TGTGCCAGCATGATAGCCGGGACTAGCGGCACAGATACGCAGTATTTT. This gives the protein CASMIAGTSGTDTQYF.

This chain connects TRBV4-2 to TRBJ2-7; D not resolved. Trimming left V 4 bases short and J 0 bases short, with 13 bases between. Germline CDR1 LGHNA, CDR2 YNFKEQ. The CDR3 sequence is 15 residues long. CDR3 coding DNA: TGTGCCAGCAGCCCGCTGTCCGGTTCCTCCTACGAGCAGTACTTC. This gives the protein CASSPLSGSSYEQYF.

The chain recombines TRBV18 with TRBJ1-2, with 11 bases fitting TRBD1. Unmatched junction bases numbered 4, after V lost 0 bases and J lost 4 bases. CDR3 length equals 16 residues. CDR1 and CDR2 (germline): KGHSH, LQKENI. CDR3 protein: CASSPPDRGPIYGYTF. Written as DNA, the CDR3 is TGTGCCAGCTCACCACCGGACAGGGGGCCTATCTATGGCTACACCTTC.

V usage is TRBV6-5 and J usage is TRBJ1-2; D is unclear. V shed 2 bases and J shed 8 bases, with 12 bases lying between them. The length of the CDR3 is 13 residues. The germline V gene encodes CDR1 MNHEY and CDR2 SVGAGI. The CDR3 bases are TGTGCCAGCAGTTACCAAAGGGCACGGGGCTACACCTTC. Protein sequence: CASSYQRARGYTF.

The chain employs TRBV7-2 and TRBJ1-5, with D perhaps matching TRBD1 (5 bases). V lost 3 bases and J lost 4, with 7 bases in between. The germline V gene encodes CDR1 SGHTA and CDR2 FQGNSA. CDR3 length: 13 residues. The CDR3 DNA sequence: TGTGCCAGCAGCTTGGACACAAATCAGCCCCAGCATTTT. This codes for CASSLDTNQPQHF.

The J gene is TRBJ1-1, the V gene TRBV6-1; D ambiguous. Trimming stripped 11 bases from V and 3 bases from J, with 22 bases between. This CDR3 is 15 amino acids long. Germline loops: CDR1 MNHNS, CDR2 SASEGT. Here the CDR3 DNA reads TGTGCCGGAAGGGCAGAGCCATTTTCCTACACTGAAGCTTTCTTT. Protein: CAGRAEPFSYTEAFF.

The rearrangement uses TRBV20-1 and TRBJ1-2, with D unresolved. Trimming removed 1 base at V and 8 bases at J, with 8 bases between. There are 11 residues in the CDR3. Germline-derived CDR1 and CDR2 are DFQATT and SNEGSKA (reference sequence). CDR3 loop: CSARASKGYTF. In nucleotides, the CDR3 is TGCAGTGCTAGAGCGTCAAAGGGCTACACCTTC.

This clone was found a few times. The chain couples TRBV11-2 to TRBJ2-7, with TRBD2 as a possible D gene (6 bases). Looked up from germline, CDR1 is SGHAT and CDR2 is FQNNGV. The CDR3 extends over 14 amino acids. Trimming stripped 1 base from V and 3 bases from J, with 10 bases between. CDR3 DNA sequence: TGTGCCAGCAGCTTAGTTCGGGGGAACTACGAGCAGTACTTC. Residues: CASSLVRGNYEQYF.

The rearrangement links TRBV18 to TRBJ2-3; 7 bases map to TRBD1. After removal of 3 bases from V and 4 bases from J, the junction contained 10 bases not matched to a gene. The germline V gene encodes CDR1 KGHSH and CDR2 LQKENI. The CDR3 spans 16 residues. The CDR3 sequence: CASSPAVQGLADTQYF. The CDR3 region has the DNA TGTGCCAGCTCACCGGCTGTACAGGGGCTGGCAGATACGCAGTATTTT.

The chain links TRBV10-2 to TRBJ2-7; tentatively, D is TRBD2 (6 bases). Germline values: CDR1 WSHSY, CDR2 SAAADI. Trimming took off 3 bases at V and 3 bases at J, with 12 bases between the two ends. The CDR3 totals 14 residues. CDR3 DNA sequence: TGCGCCAGCAGTGATAGTCCAGCGGGCTACGAGCAGTACTTC. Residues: CASSDSPAGYEQYF.

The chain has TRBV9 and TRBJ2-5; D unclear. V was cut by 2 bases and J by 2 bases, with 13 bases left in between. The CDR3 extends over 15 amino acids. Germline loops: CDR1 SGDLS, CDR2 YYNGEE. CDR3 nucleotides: TGTGCCAGCAGCGTTAGATCGGCGACACAAGAGACCCAGTACTTC. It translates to CASSVRSATQETQYF.

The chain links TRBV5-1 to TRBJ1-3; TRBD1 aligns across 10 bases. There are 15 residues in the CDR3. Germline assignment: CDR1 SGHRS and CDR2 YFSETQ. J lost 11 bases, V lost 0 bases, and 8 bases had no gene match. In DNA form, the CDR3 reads TGCGCCAGCAGCTTGGGCGACAGGGGGCCGGAGGCCATATATTTT. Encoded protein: CASSLGDRGPEAIYF.

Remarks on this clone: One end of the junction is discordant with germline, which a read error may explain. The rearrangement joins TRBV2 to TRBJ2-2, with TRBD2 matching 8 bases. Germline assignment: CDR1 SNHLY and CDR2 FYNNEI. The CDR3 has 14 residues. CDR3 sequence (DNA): TGTGCCAGCAGGAGCGGGAGATCGGCCGGGGGGCTGTTTTTT. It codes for CASRSGRSAGGLFF.

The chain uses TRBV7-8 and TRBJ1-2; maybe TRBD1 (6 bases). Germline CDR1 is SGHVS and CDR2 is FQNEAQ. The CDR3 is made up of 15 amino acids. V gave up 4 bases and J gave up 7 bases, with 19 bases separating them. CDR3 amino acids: CASSSLQGVLGGYTF. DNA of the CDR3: TGTGCCAGCAGCTCACTACAGGGCGTTCTGGGTGGCTACACCTTC.

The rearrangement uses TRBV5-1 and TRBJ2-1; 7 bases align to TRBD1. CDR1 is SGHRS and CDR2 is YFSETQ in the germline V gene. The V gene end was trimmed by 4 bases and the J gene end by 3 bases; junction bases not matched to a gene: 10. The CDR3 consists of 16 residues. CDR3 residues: CASSHPGTANYNEQFF. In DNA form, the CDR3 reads TGCGCCAGCAGCCATCCCGGGACAGCCAACTACAATGAGCAGTTCTTC.

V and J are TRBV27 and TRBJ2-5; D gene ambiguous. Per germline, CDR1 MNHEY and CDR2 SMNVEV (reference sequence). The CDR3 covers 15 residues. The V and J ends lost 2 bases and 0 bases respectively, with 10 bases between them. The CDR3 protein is CASSLLLGNQETQYF. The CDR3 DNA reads TGTGCCAGCAGTTTACTCCTGGGAAACCAAGAGACCCAGTACTTC.

The CDR3 loop reads CATSGASAQGIDEQYF. CDR3 coding DNA: TGTGCTACCAGTGGGGCTAGCGCTCAAGGGATAGACGAGCAGTACTTC. V gene TRBV28 combines with J gene TRBJ2-7; tentatively, D is TRBD2 (6 bases). The germline V gene encodes CDR1 MDHEN and CDR2 SYDVKM. This CDR3 has 16 residues.

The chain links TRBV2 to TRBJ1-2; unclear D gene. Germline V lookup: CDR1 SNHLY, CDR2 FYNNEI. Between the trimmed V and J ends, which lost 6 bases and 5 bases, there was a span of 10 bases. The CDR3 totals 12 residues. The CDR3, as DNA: TGTGCCAGCAGCACCTTGGGTTATGGCTACACCTTC. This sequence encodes CASSTLGYGYTF. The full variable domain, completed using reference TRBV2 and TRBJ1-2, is EPEVTQTPSHQVTQMGQEVILRCVPISNHLYFYWYRQILGQKVEFLVSFYNNEISEKSEIFDDQFSVERPDGSNFTLKIRSTKLEDSAMYFCASSTLGYGYTFGSGTRLTVV.

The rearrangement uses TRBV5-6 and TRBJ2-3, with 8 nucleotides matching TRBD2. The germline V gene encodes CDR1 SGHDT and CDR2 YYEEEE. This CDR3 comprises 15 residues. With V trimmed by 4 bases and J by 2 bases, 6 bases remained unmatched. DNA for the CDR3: TGTGCCAGCAGCCCCGGGACTAGTAACACAGATACGCAGTATTTT. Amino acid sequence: CASSPGTSNTDTQYF. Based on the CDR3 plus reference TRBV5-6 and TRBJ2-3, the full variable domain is DAGVTQSPTHLIKTRGQQVTLRCSPKSGHDTVSWYQQALGQGPQFIFQYYEEEERQRGNFPDRFSGHQFPNYSSELNVNALLLGDSALYLCASSPGTSNTDTQYFGPGTRLTVL.

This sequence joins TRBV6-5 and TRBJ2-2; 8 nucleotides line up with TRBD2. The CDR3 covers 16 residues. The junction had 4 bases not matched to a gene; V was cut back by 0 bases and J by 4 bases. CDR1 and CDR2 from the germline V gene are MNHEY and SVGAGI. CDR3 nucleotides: TGTGCCAGCAGTTACTCTAGCGGGGCTAGCACCGGGGAGCTGTTTTTT. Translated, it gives CASSYSSGASTGELFF.

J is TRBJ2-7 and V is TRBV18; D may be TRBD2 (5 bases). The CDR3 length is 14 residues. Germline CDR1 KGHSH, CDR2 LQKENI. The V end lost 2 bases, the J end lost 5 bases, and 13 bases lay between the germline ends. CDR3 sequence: CASSPAPGINEQYF. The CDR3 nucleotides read TGTGCCAGCTCACCAGCTCCGGGAATTAACGAGCAGTACTTC.

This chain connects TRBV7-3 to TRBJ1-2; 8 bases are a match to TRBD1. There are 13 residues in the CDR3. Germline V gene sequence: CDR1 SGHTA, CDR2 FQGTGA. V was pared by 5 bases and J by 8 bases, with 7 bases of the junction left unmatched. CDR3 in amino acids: CASSPDRGAGYTF. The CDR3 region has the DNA TGTGCCAGCAGCCCAGACAGGGGTGCGGGCTACACCTTC.

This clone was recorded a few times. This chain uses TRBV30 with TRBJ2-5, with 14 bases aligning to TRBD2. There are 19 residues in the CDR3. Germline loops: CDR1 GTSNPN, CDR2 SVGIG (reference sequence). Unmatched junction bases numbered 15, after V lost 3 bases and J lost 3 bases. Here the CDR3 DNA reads TGTGCCTGGAGCAGCGGACTAGCGGGAGGAGATACGAGGAAAGAGACCCAGTACTTC. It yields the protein CAWSSGLAGGDTRKETQYF. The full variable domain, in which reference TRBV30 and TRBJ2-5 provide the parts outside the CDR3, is SQTIHQWPATLVQPVGSPLSLECTVEGTSNPNLYWYRQAAGRGLQLLFYSVGIGQISSEVPQNLSASRPQDRQFILSSKKLLLSDSGFYLCAWSSGLAGGDTRKETQYFGPGTRLLVL.

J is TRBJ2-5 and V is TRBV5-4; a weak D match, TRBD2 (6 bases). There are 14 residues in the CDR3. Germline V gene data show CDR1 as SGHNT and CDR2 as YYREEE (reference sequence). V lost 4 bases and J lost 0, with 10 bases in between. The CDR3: CASSTGRYQETQYF. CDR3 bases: TGTGCCAGCAGCACGGGGAGGTACCAAGAGACCCAGTACTTC.

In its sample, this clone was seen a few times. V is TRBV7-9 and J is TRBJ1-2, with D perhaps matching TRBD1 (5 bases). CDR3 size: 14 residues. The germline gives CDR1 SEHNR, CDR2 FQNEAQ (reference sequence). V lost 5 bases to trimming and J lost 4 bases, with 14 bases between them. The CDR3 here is CASSIDRTIYGYTF. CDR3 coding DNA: TGTGCCAGCAGCATAGACAGAACTATCTATGGCTACACCTTC.

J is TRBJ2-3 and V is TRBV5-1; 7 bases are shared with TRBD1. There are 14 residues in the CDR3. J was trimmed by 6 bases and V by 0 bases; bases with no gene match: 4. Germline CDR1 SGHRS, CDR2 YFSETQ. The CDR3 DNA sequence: TGCGCCAGCAGCTTGGAGACAGGGTGGGATACGCAGTATTTT. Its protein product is CASSLETGWDTQYF.

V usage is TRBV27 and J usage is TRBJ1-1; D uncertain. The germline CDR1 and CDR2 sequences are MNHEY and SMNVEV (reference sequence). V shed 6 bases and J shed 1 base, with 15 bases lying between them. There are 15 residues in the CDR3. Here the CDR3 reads CASSTLKNPNTEAFF. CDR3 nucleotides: TGTGCCAGCAGCACCCTCAAAAACCCGAACACTGAAGCTTTCTTT.

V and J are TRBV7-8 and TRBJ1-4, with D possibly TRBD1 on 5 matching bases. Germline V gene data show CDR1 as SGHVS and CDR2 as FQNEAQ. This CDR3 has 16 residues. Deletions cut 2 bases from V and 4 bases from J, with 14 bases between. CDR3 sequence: CASSLRAGTNNEKLFF. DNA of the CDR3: TGTGCCAGCAGCTTACGAGCCGGGACGAATAATGAAAAACTGTTTTTT.

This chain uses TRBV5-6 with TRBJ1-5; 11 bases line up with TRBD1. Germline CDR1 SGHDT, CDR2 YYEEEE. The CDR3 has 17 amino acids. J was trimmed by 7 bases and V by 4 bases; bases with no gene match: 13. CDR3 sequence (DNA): TGTGCCAGCAGCACCGGGACAGGGGGTCTTTTGAGGCAGCCCCAGCATTTT. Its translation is CASSTGTGGLLRQPQHF.

The CDR3 DNA follows: TGTGCCAGCTCACCCAGACAGGGCTCCTACGAGCAGTACTTC. Translation: CASSPRQGSYEQYF. The chain is built from TRBV18 and TRBJ2-7, with 7 bases identical to TRBD1. With V trimmed by 3 bases and J by 0 bases, 2 bases remained unmatched. Germline assignment: CDR1 KGHSH and CDR2 LQKENI. This CDR3 has 14 residues.